This entry features one TCR beta chain sequence. This sample stems from a study of blood T cell repertoires in COVID-19. Using immunoSEQ multiplex PCR, the repertoire was profiled, and TCRdb retains in-frame clones only, with some absent. Of around 150,000 clones detected, about four fifths appear once; the ten largest clones hold over 2%. Per the germline V gene, CDR1 is SGHTS and CDR2 is YDEGEE. This CDR3 is 12 amino acids long. With 2 bases clipped from V and 5 bases from J, the junction kept 0 bases outside the gene matches. The clonotype comes from a man aged 65 to 85 with acute or convalescent COVID-19. Sequencing was done on a sample of peripheral blood. The rearrangement joins TRBV5-8 to TRBJ1-2; 7 bases map to TRBD1. CDR3 in DNA: TGTGCCAGCAGCTTCAGGGGGTATGGCTACACCTTC. Translating gives CASSFRGYGYTF.